The rows below give T cell receptor beta chains drawn from one sample of a study of cytomegalovirus exposure and HLA in healthy donors. This table comes from immunoSEQ multiplex PCR, and its TCRdb copy is limited to in-frame clones, with some not included. The table shows over 250,000 clones, with 86% occurring only once. The material sequenced was PBMCs. These receptors were collected from a man between 40 and 49 years old in good health and CMV-seropositive. The CDR3 runs from the conserved cysteine through the conserved F or W. Fields, in order: clone size, V gene, J gene, D gene, CDR3 length, CDR3 protein, CDR3 DNA. The D gene is left open where the match is weak. Size tells how often a clone was seen (once, few, many) or the class of an expanded clone, and some rows leave it out.

>.|TRBV19|TRBJ2-5|.|13
CASRRDLEETQYF
TGTGCCAGTAGGCGAGACCTAGAGGAGACCCAGTACTTC
>.|TRBV7-7|TRBJ2-5|.|15
CASSFFAGWGETQYF
TGTGCTAGCAGCTTCTTTGCGGGATGGGGAGAGACCCAGTACTTC
>once|TRBV5-5|TRBJ1-1|TRBD1|14
CASSGSGGLPEAFF
TGTGCCAGCAGTGGCTCAGGGGGCTTGCCTGAAGCTTTCTTT
>.|TRBV28|TRBJ2-3|TRBD1|16
CASSITGQGSTDTQYF
TGTGCCAGCAGCATCACAGGACAGGGGTCCACAGATACGCAGTATTTT
>few|TRBV5-8|TRBJ2-7|TRBD2|16
CASSLGWGTSVDEQYF
TGTGCCAGCAGCTTGGGTTGGGGGACTAGTGTCGACGAGCAGTACTTC
>.|TRBV5-1|TRBJ2-7|.|16
CASSLAGQQYLYEQYF
TGCGCCAGCAGCTTGGCTGGGCAGCAATACTTATACGAGCAGTACTTC
>.|TRBV20-1|TRBJ2-5|.|11
CSEADQETQYF
TGCAGTGAGGCGGACCAAGAGACCCAGTACTTC
>.|TRBV2|TRBJ2-5|TRBD2|15
CASTGLAGVVKTQYF
TGTGCCAGCACTGGACTAGCGGGAGTAGTGAAGACCCAGTACTTC
>.|TRBV15|TRBJ1-1|.|12
CATSQDRREAFF
TGTGCCACCAGCCAGGACAGACGAGAGGCTTTCTTT
>.|TRBV1|TRBJ2-5|.|17
CTSSQDRLADLQETQYF
TGCACCAGCAGCCAAGACCGACTAGCGGACCTCCAAGAGACCCAGTACTTC
>.|TRBV7-6|TRBJ2-1|.|14
CASSLRSQYNEQFF
TGTGCCAGCAGCTTACGGTCCCAATACAATGAGCAGTTCTTC
>.|TRBV29-1|TRBJ2-7|.|14
CSVIPGPEGYEQYF
TGCAGCGTCATACCGGGCCCCGAGGGCTACGAGCAGTACTTC
>.|TRBV5-1|TRBJ2-5|TRBD1|15
CASSLAVTGAETQYF
TGCGCCAGCAGCTTGGCCGTCACAGGGGCGGAGACCCAGTACTTC
>.|TRBV7-6|TRBJ2-7|TRBD1|16
CASSSAGQGISYEQYF
TGTGCCAGCAGCTCCGCCGGACAGGGAATCTCCTACGAGCAGTACTTC
>.|TRBV4-1|TRBJ2-2|TRBD2|19
CASSQSTVAGGQNTGELFF
TGCGCCAGCAGCCAAAGTACCGTTGCGGGAGGCCAAAACACCGGGGAGCTGTTTTTT
>few|TRBV7-6|TRBJ1-1|TRBD1|15
CASSSRQGMNTEAFF
TGTGCCAGCAGCTCGCGACAGGGGATGAACACTGAAGCTTTCTTT
>.|TRBV7-2|TRBJ2-2|TRBD2|17
CASSLSTSGRTNGELFF
TGTGCCAGCAGCCTATCGACTAGCGGGAGAACGAACGGGGAGCTGTTTTTT
>.|TRBV5-5|TRBJ1-4|TRBD1|14
CASSGGTGDEKLFF
TGTGCCAGCAGCGGGGGGACAGGGGACGAAAAACTGTTTTTT
>.|TRBV6-5|TRBJ2-7|TRBD1|14
CASSRYTGDYEQYF
TGTGCCAGCAGCCGCTACACAGGGGACTACGAGCAGTACTTC
>.|TRBV19|TRBJ1-5|.|13
CASIGGRGQPQHF
TGTGCCAGTATTGGGGGCAGGGGTCAGCCCCAGCATTTT
>.|TRBV6-6|TRBJ2-3|TRBD2|13
CASRGGSTDTQYF
TGTGCCAGCAGGGGGGGGAGTACAGATACGCAGTATTTT
>.|TRBV9|TRBJ2-1|.|15
CASSVGASSYNEQFF
TGTGCCAGCAGCGTAGGCGCGAGCTCCTACAATGAGCAGTTCTTC
>.|TRBV2|TRBJ1-2|.|15
CASSALRRANYGYTF
TGTGCCAGCAGTGCACTCAGACGGGCTAACTATGGCTACACCTTC
>.|TRBV6-6|TRBJ2-7|.|15
CASSYPQGTNYEQYF
TGTGCCAGCAGTTACCCACAGGGTACTAACTACGAGCAGTACTTC
>.|TRBV15|TRBJ2-3|TRBD2|17
CATSDLKREVSTDTQYF
TGTGCCACCAGCGATCTTAAGCGGGAGGTTAGCACAGATACGCAGTATTTT
>.|TRBV4-1|TRBJ2-7|.|13
CASSQAGIYEQYF
TGCGCCAGCAGCCAGGCAGGGATCTACGAGCAGTACTTC
>.|TRBV11-3|TRBJ2-1|.|16
CASSLGRESSYNEQFF
TGTGCCAGCAGCTTAGGCCGGGAAAGCTCCTACAATGAGCAGTTCTTC
>.|TRBV2|TRBJ2-1|TRBD1|14
CASQRTGENSEQFF
TGTGCCAGCCAAAGGACAGGGGAAAACAGTGAGCAGTTCTTC
>.|TRBV27|TRBJ2-7|.|14
CASSLRGQTYEQYF
TGTGCCAGCAGTTTAAGGGGACAAACCTACGAGCAGTACTTC
>.|TRBV7-9|TRBJ1-1|.|14
CASSPAGGRAEAFF
TGTGCCAGCAGCCCTGCGGGGGGGAGAGCTGAAGCTTTCTTT
>.|TRBV6-5|TRBJ2-7|TRBD1|14
CASSRDRVAYEQYF
TGTGCCAGCAGCCGTGACAGGGTGGCCTACGAGCAGTACTTC
>.|TRBV6-5|TRBJ1-1|.|15
CASHRGGIVHTEAFF
TGTGCCAGCCACCGTGGGGGCATCGTACACACTGAAGCTTTCTTT
>.|TRBV7-6|TRBJ1-2|TRBD1|17
CASSPGRRGGANYGYTF
TGTGCCAGCAGCCCCGGGCGGAGAGGGGGCGCCAACTATGGCTACACCTTC
>.|TRBV19|TRBJ1-1|.|14
CASSMEGSRTEAFF
TGTGCCAGTAGTATGGAGGGGTCACGCACTGAAGCTTTCTTT
>.|TRBV7-6|TRBJ2-1|.|15
CASSLGAVRGNEQFF
TGTGCCAGCAGCTTGGGGGCCGTCAGGGGCAATGAGCAGTTCTTC
>.|TRBV5-4|TRBJ1-4|TRBD1|15
CASSPGTGLNEKLFF
TGTGCCAGCAGCCCCGGGACAGGACTTAATGAAAAACTGTTTTTT
>.|TRBV18|TRBJ2-3|TRBD1|15
CASSPMGQNTDTQYF
TGTGCCAGCTCACCAATGGGACAGAACACAGATACGCAGTATTTT
>once|TRBV7-3|TRBJ2-1|TRBD2|13
CASSLRRETEQFF
TGTGCCAGCAGCTTAAGGCGGGAGACTGAGCAGTTCTTC
>.|TRBV18|TRBJ2-1|.|13
CASSPIGRDEQFF
TGTGCCAGCTCACCAATAGGCCGGGATGAGCAGTTCTTC
>once|TRBV28|TRBJ2-5|TRBD1|15
CASSLSLQGAKTQYF
TGTGCCAGCAGTTTATCGCTACAGGGGGCCAAGACCCAGTACTTC
>.|TRBV27|TRBJ2-5|TRBD2|13
CASSFSGGETQYF
TGTGCCAGCAGTTTTTCGGGGGGGGAGACCCAGTACTTC
>.|TRBV11-2|TRBJ2-1|.|15
CASSFGTQGINEQFF
TGTGCCAGCAGCTTCGGGACACAGGGTATTAATGAGCAGTTCTTC
>.|TRBV18|TRBJ2-7|TRBD2|17
CASSPPLAGVSSYEQYF
TGTGCCAGCTCACCACCCCTAGCGGGAGTATCTTCCTACGAGCAGTACTTC
>.|TRBV7-8|TRBJ1-2|.|18
CASSHRAGSLVVNYGYTF
TGTGCCAGCAGCCATCGAGCGGGCTCCCTTGTCGTGAACTATGGCTACACCTTC
>.|TRBV6-5|TRBJ2-1|TRBD2|15
CASRGSEGGAHEQFF
TGTGCCAGCAGGGGGTCTGAGGGAGGGGCCCATGAGCAGTTCTTC
>.|TRBV28|TRBJ1-2|.|12
CASSFRAYGYTF
TGTGCCAGCAGTTTCAGGGCTTATGGCTACACCTTC
>.|TRBV7-8|TRBJ2-1|TRBD1|14
CASSVRGGPNEQFF
TGTGCCAGCAGCGTACGAGGGGGCCCCAATGAGCAGTTCTTC
>.|TRBV29-1|TRBJ1-1|.|12
CSVAEGRTEAFF
TGCAGCGTTGCGGAGGGGAGGACTGAAGCTTTCTTT
>.|TRBV6-5|TRBJ1-2|.|12
CASSLTGNGYTF
TGTGCCAGCAGCCTAACAGGGAACGGCTACACCTTC
>.|TRBV15|TRBJ2-7|.|14
CATSSGGSTYEQYF
TGTGCCACCAGCAGTGGAGGTTCCACCTACGAGCAGTACTTC
>.|TRBV4-1|TRBJ2-7|TRBD1|14
CASSQEDRVNEQYF
TGCGCCAGCAGCCAAGAGGACAGGGTAAACGAGCAGTACTTC
>.|TRBV6-4|TRBJ2-7|.|16
CASSDSRVFFSYEQYF
TGTGCCAGCAGTGACTCGAGGGTCTTCTTCTCCTACGAGCAGTACTTC